This is a list of T cell receptor beta chains from one sample in a study of CD8+CD57+ T cells in acquired aplastic anemia. Via MiXCR, TCRdb re-called the reads, giving one row per CDR3 protein. The sample records approximately 200,000 distinct CDR3 sequences, 64% being singletons. Sequencing was performed on sorted CD4+, CD8+, or CD8+CD57+ T cells (not recorded which) from PBMCs. The receptors were sampled from a human donor with severe aplastic anemia or a healthy control (not recorded which). The CDR3 runs from the conserved cysteine through the conserved F or W. D genes are given only for firm matches. Part of the rows lack a size; the others show once, few, many or a class for expanded clones.

D gene,clone size,V gene,J gene,CDR3 length,CDR3 DNA,CDR3 protein
.,.,TRBV7-9,TRBJ2-2,17,TGTGCCAGCAGCTTAGCGGCCGGGGGCTATGTCACCGGGGAGCTGTTTTTT,CASSLAAGGYVTGELFF
.,few,TRBV9,TRBJ2-2,19,.,CASSGWTGEDEQYFGELFF
.,.,TRBV7-8,TRBJ2-5,11,TGTGCCAGCAGCCCATCGGAGACCCAGTACTTC,CASSPSETQYF
.,.,TRBV7-9,TRBJ2-3,13,TGTGCCAGCAGCTTGAGTCTGGTGGATACGCAGTATTTT,CASSLSLVDTQYF
.,.,TRBV20-1,TRBJ1-1,13,TGCAGTGCTAGAGGAGGGTGGGGAACTGAAGCTTTCTTT,CSARGGWGTEAFF
.,once,TRBV7-9,TRBJ2-3,16,TGTGCCAGCAGCTCCGACCGGGACTGGAAGACAGATACGCAGTATTTT,CASSSDRDWKTDTQYF
.,.,TRBV19,TRBJ1-6,13,TGTGCCAGTAGTATGACCGGAAGTTCACCCCTCCACTTT,CASSMTGSSPLHF
.,.,TRBV19,TRBJ1-1,11,TGTGTGGTGCAGGGCTACACTGAAGCTTTCTTT,CVVQGYTEAFF
.,many,TRBV19,TRBJ1-4,15,TGTGCCAGTAGTCCCGGGACGGCCGAAAATGAAAAACTGTTTTTT,CASSPGTAENEKLFF
.,few,TRBV12-3/TRBV12-4,TRBJ2-7,13,TGTGCCAGCAGTTTCTTCGGCAGCTACGAGCAGTACTTC,CASSFFGSYEQYF
.,.,TRBV19,TRBJ2-7,12,TGTGCCAGTACCTCCGGGGGATACGAGCAGTACTTC,CASTSGGYEQYF
.,.,TRBV2,TRBJ1-5,15,TGTGCCAGCAGTGCGCGGGCACCTTCAAATCAGCCCCAGCATTTT,CASSARAPSNQPQHF
.,.,TRBV7-2,TRBJ1-6,14,TGTGCCAGCAGCCGACAAGTGGATAATTCACCCCTCCACTTT,CASSRQVDNSPLHF
.,.,TRBV24-1,TRBJ2-1,13,TGTGCCACCAGTGAGTGGACTTTACATGAGCAGTTCTTC,CATSEWTLHEQFF
.,few,TRBV12-3/TRBV12-4,TRBJ1-1,10,TGTGCCAGCACGGTGGCTGAAGCTTTCTTT,CASTVAEAFF
.,few,TRBV20-1,TRBJ2-3,13,TGCAGTGCTAACACAGGAGACTACAATGAGCAGTATTTT,CSANTGDYNEQYF
TRBD2,few,TRBV7-3,TRBJ2-1,13,TGTGCCAGCAGCAACGGGAGGGCCAATGAGCAGTTCTTC,CASSNGRANEQFF
.,.,TRBV10-3,TRBJ2-7,13,TGTGCCACCACAACCCCCCAGATCATCGAGCAGTACTTC,CATTTPQIIEQYF
.,.,TRBV20-1,TRBJ1-6,15,TGCAGTGCCAAGAGTGAGGGGACGGTAAATTCACCCCTCCACTTT,CSAKSEGTVNSPLHF
.,.,TRBV3-1,TRBJ1-5,16,TGTGCCAGCAGCCAAGATTACAGGGCTAGCAATCAGCCCCAGCATTTT,CASSQDYRASNQPQHF
TRBD1,.,TRBV20-1,TRBJ1-4,14,TGCAGTGCTAGCAGGGGGGGGGCGGGTGAAAAACTGTTTTTT,CSASRGGAGEKLFF
.,.,TRBV25-1,TRBJ1-1,18,TGTGCCAGCAGTGGATCTAACAGGGTATTTGGGGGGAACACTGAAGCTTTCTTT,CASSGSNRVFGGNTEAFF
.,.,TRBV24-1,TRBJ1-6,14,TGTGCCACCAGTGAGGGCAACTATAATTCACCCCTCCACTTT,CATSEGNYNSPLHF
.,.,TRBV15,TRBJ1-2,13,TGTGCCACCAGCAGAGAAGCAACCAATGGCTACACCTTC,CATSREATNGYTF
TRBD2,.,TRBV29-1,TRBJ2-1,12,TGCGGCGTTCGACTAGCCGGATATGAGCAGTTCTTC,CGVRLAGYEQFF
TRBD2,many,TRBV5-6,TRBJ2-3,15,TGTGCCAGCAGCTTGGGCACGGGGGGGCGAGATACGCAGTATTTT,CASSLGTGGRDTQYF
.,.,TRBV7-2,TRBJ2-5,16,TGTGCCAGCAGTCCCCCGGGACCCAGGTACCAAGAGACCCAGTACTTC,CASSPPGPRYQETQYF
.,.,TRBV20-1,TRBJ1-2,15,TGCAGTGCTAGCCCCGGACAGAAGCAACACTATGGCTACACCTTC,CSASPGQKQHYGYTF
TRBD1,.,TRBV29-1,TRBJ1-1,13,TGCAGCGTTGCGGGACAGGGGGCAGGTGAAGCTTTCTTT,CSVAGQGAGEAFF
TRBD1,.,TRBV20-1,TRBJ1-2,13,TGCAGTGCGAACAGGGGACATGCCTACGGCTACACCTTC,CSANRGHAYGYTF
TRBD1,few,TRBV2,TRBJ1-6,14,TGTGCCAGCAGTGAAGGGGACAGGGCTTCACCCCTCCACTTT,CASSEGDRASPLHF
.,.,TRBV24-1,TRBJ2-1,14,TGTGCCACCAGCAGGGGAGAAGACTACAATGAGCAGTTCTTC,CATSRGEDYNEQFF
.,.,TRBV20-1,TRBJ2-2,15,TGCAGTGCTAGACCCGGGACTCTTTACACCGGGGAGCTGTTTTTT,CSARPGTLYTGELFF
TRBD1,once,TRBV20-1,TRBJ1-5,14,TGCAGTGCCCCGACAGGGTTAAACAATCAGCCCCGGCACTTT,CSAPTGLNNQPRHF
.,many,TRBV19,TRBJ2-7,14,TGTGCCAGTAGTATAGATGGGGCGGGCTACGAGCAGTACTTC,CASSIDGAGYEQYF
.,.,TRBV7-9,TRBJ1-1,14,TGTGCCAGCAGCCCGCCGGATTCGAACACTGAAGCTTTCTTT,CASSPPDSNTEAFF
.,.,TRBV29-1,TRBJ2-7,16,TGCAGCGTTGAAGGTGCCAGCAGTTATGACATCTACGAGCAGTACTTC,CSVEGASSYDIYEQYF
TRBD2,.,TRBV7-9,TRBJ2-7,16,TGCGCCAGCAGCTTGGTCCTAGCGGGAAGCTACAATGAGCAGTACTTC,CASSLVLAGSYNEQYF
TRBD1,once,TRBV5-1,TRBJ1-2,16,TGCGCCTGCAGCATGCCCGGGACAGGGACGGACTACGGCTACACCTTC,CACSMPGTGTDYGYTF
.,.,TRBV5-1,TRBJ2-7,13,TGCGCCAGCAGCTTGGATGGAAGAGGGGAGCAGTACTTC,CASSLDGRGEQYF
TRBD1,.,TRBV5-4,TRBJ1-1,13,TGTGCCAGCGGCCTACAGGGGGCCTCTGAAGCTTTCTTT,CASGLQGASEAFF
.,.,TRBV20-1,TRBJ1-2,13,TGCAGTGCCAGAGGCGACGGGGGGCTTGGCTACACCTTC,CSARGDGGLGYTF
TRBD1,once,TRBV6-6,TRBJ2-7,12,TGTGCCAGCAGTTCGGGACAGCACGGGGAGTACTTC,CASSSGQHGEYF
TRBD1,.,TRBV7-9,TRBJ1-2,17,TGTGCCAGCAGCTCCCCTAGGGGACAGGGTTTACGTAATGGCTACACCTTC,CASSSPRGQGLRNGYTF
.,.,TRBV7-2,TRBJ2-7,15,TGTGCCAGCAGCTCAAAACAGGGTTCTTACTCCGAGCAGTACTTC,CASSSKQGSYSEQYF
TRBD2,.,TRBV10-2,TRBJ2-1,14,TGCGCCAGCAAAGTAGCGGGGGGGTCGTTCGAACAGTTCTTC,CASKVAGGSFEQFF
.,.,TRBV10-3,TRBJ2-3,14,TGTGCCATCAGCAAAAGCGGGAGCACAGATACGCAGTATTTT,CAISKSGSTDTQYF
TRBD1,.,TRBV20-1,TRBJ1-2,12,TGCAGTGCCCCCGGGACAGGGAGAGGCTACACCTTC,CSAPGTGRGYTF
.,few,TRBV10-3,TRBJ2-1,18,TGTGCCATCGAGGGGAGGAACGGGACAACCGCAACCTACAATGAGCAGTTCTTC,CAIEGRNGTTATYNEQFF
.,few,TRBV7-9,TRBJ2-7,14,TGTGCCAGCAGCTTAGTTGGGGCCCCCTACGAGCAGTACTTC,CASSLVGAPYEQYF